This paragraph reports one T cell receptor (beta chain). Its target is not known. Germline V gene lookup returns CDR1 SGHTA and CDR2 FQGTGA. The CDR3 spans 15 residues. Trimming pared 2 bases from V and 2 bases from J, leaving 12 bases between. The PCR employed 60 Vbeta primers together with 13 Jbeta primers. Only in-frame clones appear in the TCRdb table, and some are missing; sequencing was by immunoSEQ multiplex PCR. The data show 160,000 or so clones, roughly 84% seen once. These data originate in a study of cytomegalovirus exposure and HLA in healthy donors. Study conclusions and caveats: Several V segments, TRBV6-2 and TRBV6-3 among them, could not be told apart and were dropped. A classifier reportedly called cytomegalovirus status with high sensitivity and specificity. Evidence from a later analysis indicated that most CMV-associated TCR beta chains looked HLA-restricted.

Sequencing used PBMCs. The receptor comes from a man aged 25 to 45 in good health and CMV-seronegative. V gene TRBV7-3 combines with J gene TRBJ1-2; no clear D gene. The CDR3 is CASSLGPPNNYGYTF. Written as DNA, the CDR3 is TGTGCCAGCAGCTTAGGCCCCCCAAACAACTATGGCTACACCTTC. The entire variable domain, with the rest obtained from reference TRBV7-3 and TRBJ1-2, is as follows: GAGVSQTPSNKVTEKGKYVELRCDPISGHTALYWYRQSLGQGPEFLIYFQGTGAADDSGLPNDRFFAVRPEGSVSTLKIQRTERGDSAVYLCASSLGPPNNYGYTFGSGTRLTVV.